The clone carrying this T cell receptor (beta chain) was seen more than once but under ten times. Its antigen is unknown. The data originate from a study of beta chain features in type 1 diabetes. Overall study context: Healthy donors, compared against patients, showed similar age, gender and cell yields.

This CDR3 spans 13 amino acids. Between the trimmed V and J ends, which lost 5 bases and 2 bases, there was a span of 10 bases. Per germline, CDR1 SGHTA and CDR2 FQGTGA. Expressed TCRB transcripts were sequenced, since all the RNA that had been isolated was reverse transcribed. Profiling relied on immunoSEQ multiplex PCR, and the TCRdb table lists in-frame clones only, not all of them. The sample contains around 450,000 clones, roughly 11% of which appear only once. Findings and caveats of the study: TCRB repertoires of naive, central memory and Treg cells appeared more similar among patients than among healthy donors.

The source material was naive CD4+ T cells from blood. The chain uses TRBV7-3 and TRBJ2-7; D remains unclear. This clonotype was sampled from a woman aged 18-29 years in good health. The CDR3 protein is CASSADSAYEQYF. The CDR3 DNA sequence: TGTGCCAGCAGCGCCGACTCCGCCTACGAGCAGTACTTC.